This T cell receptor (beta chain) appears in the sequencing data of a study of blood T cells in healthy people across ages. A second PCR of about 7 to 12 cycles used a sample-barcoded 5' primer and a J-beta primer mix. Per sample, CDR3-containing paired-end reads numbered at least 2.5 million. MiXCR, applied by TCRdb to the 5' RACE reads, yields one record per CDR3 protein. The sample contains 750,000 to 1,000,000 distinct CDR3 sequences, 29% of which appear only once. A note on this clonotype: Its specificity is not known. The limits of the CDR3 on the DNA are not certain, so only TCRdb's listed CDR3 is given.

Points from the study as a whole: Per million T cells, the diversity of TCR beta decreased roughly linearly as age advanced.

This same sample was also taken into another study, of T cells of mothers and their children. From that report: M1S, a second-PCR primer, added sample barcodes and 2-4 random nucleotides.

The sequencing input was blood. The receptor was derived from a woman in her thirties or forties in good health.

This CDR3 is CSSFRQGANYGCTF. The gene calls are TRBV20-1 and TRBJ1-2; the D call TRBD1 from the table was never checked on the DNA. Germline CDR1 is DFQATT and CDR2 is SNEGSKA (reference sequence). Inclusive of both ends, the CDR3 amounts to 14 amino acids.